These 27 T cell receptor beta chains were all obtained from the same sample, sequenced in a study of CD8 T cells in Susac syndrome. After extraction with the RNeasy kit, roughly 0.5 to 1 ug of the RNA was reverse transcribed using random hexamers. One entry per CDR3 protein, called by TCRdb with MiXCR from the immunoSEQ multiplex PCR reads. This table holds about 200,000 distinct CDR3 sequences, 85% to 95% found once. Material for sequencing was CD4+ T cells from PBMCs. All receptors come from a human donor in good health.

The CDR3, as DNA: TGTGCCAGCAGTTACTCGACCGGACCTGAGGAGACCCAGTACTTC. Amino acids: CASSYSTGPEETQYF. The chain recombines TRBV6-6 with TRBJ2-5, with D unclear. Germline assignment: CDR1 MNHNY and CDR2 SVGAGI (reference sequence). V lost 0 bases and J 5 bases, leaving 13 bases between the germline ends. The CDR3 contains 15 residues.

The rearrangement joins TRBV20-1 to TRBJ2-1, with a weak D call TRBD1 (5 bases). Germline CDR1 and CDR2: DFQATT and SNEGSKA (reference sequence). The ends were cut back, 1 base at V and 7 bases at J, with 17 bases in the middle. The CDR3 spans 15 residues. CDR3 DNA sequence: TGCAGTGCTAGAGTCCCAGGGCTTATCGGGAATGAGCAGTTCTTC. Its protein is CSARVPGLIGNEQFF.

This sequence joins TRBV6-5 and TRBJ2-5; 7 bases agree with TRBD2. V lost 5 bases to trimming and J lost 5 bases; unmatched junction nucleotides: 5. In germline, CDR1 is MNHEY, CDR2 SVGAGI. The CDR3 extends over 13 amino acids. The CDR3 sequence is CASSVTGRETQYF. The CDR3 DNA reads as TGTGCCAGCAGTGTTACCGGGAGGGAGACCCAGTACTTC.

The table lists this clonotype with a few counts. The chain links TRBV12-3 or TRBV12-4 to TRBJ1-1, with D unresolved. V gave up 1 base and J gave up 5 bases, with 8 bases separating them. The CDR3 runs to 13 residues. The CDR3 region has the DNA TGTGCCAGCAGTTTAGTGTCGGGGACTGAAGCTTTCTTT. The encoded protein is CASSLVSGTEAFF.

The gene calls are TRBV29-1 and TRBJ1-3, with TRBD1 identical over 7 bases. Germline CDR1 and CDR2: SQVTM and ANQGSEA. CDR3 size: 13 residues. V shed 7 bases and J 3 bases; nucleotides not matched to a gene: 6. The CDR3 protein is CSGRGGDGNTIYF. The CDR3 nucleotides are TGCAGCGGCCGAGGGGGCGATGGAAACACCATATATTTT.

The chain uses TRBV3-1 and TRBJ2-3; TRBD1 agrees at 12 bases. The germline gives CDR1 LGHDT, CDR2 YNNKEL (reference sequence). Trimming took 6 bases from V and 4 from J; bases not matched to a gene: 5. CDR3 length equals 15 residues. CDR3 coding DNA: TGTGCCAGCAGTCCCGGGACAGGGGGCGCAGATACGCAGTATTTT. Translating it yields CASSPGTGGADTQYF.

This rearrangement joins TRBV24-1 to TRBJ2-5; 7 bases fit TRBD1. Germline V CDR1 and CDR2: KGHDR, SFDVKD. V lost 8 bases, J lost 7 bases, and 15 bases stayed unmatched. The CDR3 extends over 15 amino acids. The CDR3 loop is CATTPPDRAIGTQYF. Here the CDR3 DNA reads TGTGCCACCACCCCCCCTGACAGGGCTATAGGGACCCAGTACTTC.

This clonotype was observed a single time. This chain uses TRBV28 with TRBJ1-5; no definite D call. This CDR3 has 12 residues. Germline V lookup: CDR1 MDHEN, CDR2 SYDVKM. CDR3 DNA sequence: TGTGGGACCGCGGCGATCAATCAGCCCCAGCATTTT. Its protein product is CGTAAINQPQHF.

The V and J genes are TRBV27 and TRBJ1-4, with D possibly matching TRBD1 (5 bases). V lost 6 bases and J 6 bases, leaving 11 bases between the germline ends. CDR1 MNHEY and CDR2 SMNVEV come from the germline V gene (reference sequence). The CDR3 runs to 13 residues. CDR3 loop: CASRAMGDEKLFF. The CDR3 nucleotides read TGTGCCAGCAGGGCCATGGGGGATGAAAAACTGTTTTTT.

V and J are TRBV3-1 and TRBJ2-5; TRBD2 matches 9 bases. The CDR3 runs to 15 residues. The ends lost 0 bases at V and 4 bases at J; junction bases unmatched: 3. The germline V gene has CDR1 LGHDT and CDR2 YNNKEL (reference sequence). The CDR3 sequence: CASSQEIAGAETQYF. The CDR3 DNA reads as TGTGCCAGCAGCCAAGAAATAGCGGGGGCAGAGACCCAGTACTTC.

In DNA form, the CDR3 reads TGCAGCGTTGGTCAGCGGACGAACACCGGGGAGCTGTTTTTT. As protein: CSVGQRTNTGELFF. The J gene is TRBJ2-2, the V gene TRBV29-1, with D maybe TRBD2 (5 bases). This CDR3 has 14 amino acids. The V end was cut by 4 bases, the J end by 0 bases, with 9 bases between. Germline V lookup: CDR1 SQVTM, CDR2 ANQGSEA.

This clonotype was counted between two and nine times. At one end, the junction sequence differs from germline, possibly due to a read error. The chain employs TRBV7-2 and TRBJ2-1; 9 nucleotides line up with TRBD2. The CDR3 runs to 15 residues. Looked up from germline, CDR1 is SGHTA and CDR2 is FQGNSA. The CDR3 bases are TGTGCCAGCAGCATAGCGGGAGTCTCCTACAATGAGCAGTTCTTC. It specifies CASSIAGVSYNEQFF.

V is TRBV20-1 and J is TRBJ2-3, with D tentatively TRBD1 (5 bases). The V gene lost 4 bases and the J gene lost 4 bases, with 18 bases spanning the gap. CDR1 is DFQATT, CDR2 SNEGSKA, per germline (reference sequence). There are 15 residues in the CDR3. The CDR3 bases are TGCAGTGCTATTGACAGCTGGCAACGTCCAGATACGCAGTATTTT. Protein product: CSAIDSWQRPDTQYF.

This sequence joins TRBV29-1 and TRBJ2-2; perhaps TRBD2 as D (6 bases). Germline V gives CDR1 SQVTM, CDR2 ANQGSEA. The CDR3 runs to 12 residues. V gave up 7 bases and J gave up 4 bases, with 10 bases separating them. The DNA for the CDR3 is TGCAGCGCGGAGGGGACCACCGGGGAGCTGTTTTTT. Encoded protein: CSAEGTTGELFF.

This chain connects TRBV7-2 to TRBJ2-5, with TRBD2 as a possible D gene (6 bases). The length of the CDR3 is 14 residues. Trimming took 1 base from V and 3 from J, leaving 9 bases between them. Germline-derived CDR1 and CDR2 are SGHTA and FQGNSA. This CDR3 reads CASSLEWGEETQYF. The CDR3, as DNA: TGTGCCAGCAGCTTAGAATGGGGGGAAGAGACCCAGTACTTC.

The rearrangement uses TRBV30 and TRBJ1-3, with D possibly TRBD1 on 6 matching bases. The germline gives CDR1 GTSNPN, CDR2 SVGIG (reference sequence). The CDR3 totals 12 residues. Trimming shortened V by 3 bases and J by 8 bases, and 11 bases separated the two germline ends. The CDR3: CAWRDSSYTIYF. CDR3 sequence (DNA): TGTGCCTGGAGGGACAGCTCCTACACCATATATTTT.

In nucleotides, the CDR3 is TGTGCCAGCAGCTTAGTAGCGGGAGATGTGAAGCAGTTCTTC. Translation gives CASSLVAGDVKQFF. The chain combines TRBV7-9 with TRBJ2-1; 9 bases are a match to TRBD2. The J segment lost 11 bases and the V segment lost 1 base, leaving 6 bases of the junction unmatched. Germline CDR1 reads SEHNR; CDR2 reads FQNEAQ (reference sequence). This CDR3 contains 14 residues.

The V call is TRBV20-1, the J call TRBJ2-3; D uncertain. Germline V gives CDR1 DFQATT, CDR2 SNEGSKA (reference sequence). The CDR3 sequence is 16 residues long. V lost 0 bases and J lost 5, with 18 bases in between. CDR3 bases: TGCAGTGCTAGAGATGGCTTAAGTCCCTCGGAAGATACGCAGTATTTT. As protein: CSARDGLSPSEDTQYF.

The V gene is TRBV24-1, the J gene TRBJ1-5, with D tentatively TRBD1 (6 bases). The CDR3 length is 16 residues. Germline-derived CDR1 and CDR2 are KGHDR and SFDVKD. V dropped 6 bases and J dropped 3 bases, with 17 bases sitting between them. The CDR3 protein is CATSPGAQRINQPQHF. The CDR3 DNA sequence: TGTGCCACCAGTCCAGGGGCTCAACGAATCAATCAGCCCCAGCATTTT.

V is TRBV20-1 and J is TRBJ1-2; D remains unclear. CDR1 is DFQATT and CDR2 is SNEGSKA in the germline V gene (reference sequence). The ends were cut back, 6 bases at V and 4 bases at J, with 18 bases in the middle. This CDR3 contains 14 residues. CDR3: CSAPPPLLPYGYTF. The CDR3 bases are TGCAGTGCCCCACCTCCACTGCTCCCCTATGGCTACACCTTC.

V is TRBV27 and J is TRBJ1-1; weak D call: TRBD1 (5 bases). CDR3 length equals 16 residues. The V end was cut by 5 bases, the J end by 6 bases, with 22 bases between. Germline CDR1 is MNHEY and CDR2 is SMNVEV (reference sequence). The CDR3 DNA is TGTGCCAGCAGTCCCGAAAGGGCAGGGCGAGGATCTGAAGCTTTCTTT. It specifies CASSPERAGRGSEAFF.

The chain uses TRBV29-1 and TRBJ1-4, with D tentatively TRBD1 (5 bases). CDR1 is SQVTM and CDR2 is ANQGSEA in the germline V gene. V shed 1 base and J shed 6 bases, with 12 bases lying between them. The CDR3 has 14 amino acids. CDR3 nucleotide sequence: TGCAGCGTTGAAGGAGGGACCCCAGATGAAAAACTGTTTTTT. It specifies CSVEGGTPDEKLFF.

The chain recombines TRBV7-2 with TRBJ2-7; possible D gene TRBD2, 6 bases. The V gene's germline CDR1 is SGHTA and CDR2 FQGNSA. Trimming took 5 bases from V and 2 from J, leaving 13 bases between them. There are 14 residues in the CDR3. The CDR3 DNA sequence: TGTGCCAGCAGCCGGACGCCGGGGGCCTACGAGCAGTACTTC. This encodes CASSRTPGAYEQYF.

The chain is built from TRBV20-1 and TRBJ1-2, with D unresolved. V was shortened by 3 bases and J by 3 bases, with 11 bases between the two germline ends. The CDR3 spans 13 residues. Germline values: CDR1 DFQATT, CDR2 SNEGSKA (reference sequence). The CDR3 bases are TGCAGTGCTAGGGACGGCGAACACTATGGCTACACCTTC. It translates to CSARDGEHYGYTF.

The rearrangement links TRBV20-1 to TRBJ2-3; D is unresolved. V dropped 3 bases and J dropped 2 bases, with 9 bases sitting between them. CDR3 length: 13 residues. CDR1 is DFQATT, CDR2 SNEGSKA, per germline (reference sequence). The CDR3 coding sequence is TGCAGTGCTAGTCGTCAGACCACAGATACGCAGTATTTT. As protein: CSASRQTTDTQYF.

As regards this clonotype: One end of the junction is discordant with germline, which a read error may explain. CDR3 residues: CASTSSAF. CDR3 coding DNA: TGTGCCAGCACCTCCAGCGCCTTC. The chain employs TRBV7-9 and TRBJ1-2; no firm D call. The CDR3 covers 8 residues. Germline CDR1 and CDR2: SEHNR and FQNEAQ (reference sequence). The complete variable domain, with remaining parts taken from reference TRBV7-9 and TRBJ1-2, reads DTGVSQNPRHKITKRGQNVTFRCDPISEHNRLYWYRQTLGQGPEFLTYFQNEAQLEKSRLLSDRFSAERPKGSFSTLEIQRTEQGDSAMYLCASTSSAFGSGTRLTVV.

The chain joins TRBV27 to TRBJ2-6; D remains ambiguous. With 1 base removed from V and 1 base from J, the gap between germline ends came to 2 bases. Germline V CDR1 and CDR2: MNHEY, SMNVEV (reference sequence). CDR3 length: 14 residues. The CDR3 DNA is TGTGCCAGCAGTTTATTTTCTGGGGCCAACGTCCTGACTTTC. Protein sequence: CASSLFSGANVLTF. Full variable domain (missing parts from reference TRBV27 and TRBJ2-6): EAQVTQNPRYLITVTGKKLTVTCSQNMNHEYMSWYRQDPGLGLRQIYYSMNVEVTDKGDVPEGYKVSRKEKRNFPLILESPSPNQTSLYFCASSLFSGANVLTFGAGSRLTVL.